This T cell receptor (beta chain) stems from a study of T cell responses to AZD1222 COVID-19 vaccine. Across the whole study: Pooled samples include second doses given at about 4 or 12 weeks. Whole-study results and caveats: White British donors predominated, females outnumbered males, and clonal diversity was possibly underestimated.

The repertoire was sequenced with immunoSEQ multiplex PCR; TCRdb's copy has only in-frame clones and lacks some. The sample includes some 140,000 clones, roughly 90% of them seen just once. V was clipped by 6 bases and J by 9 bases, with 14 bases between them. The CDR3 has 12 residues. Note on this clone: Its antigen remains unknown.

The rearrangement joins TRBV12-3 or TRBV12-4 to TRBJ1-2; D is unresolved. Source: peripheral blood, taken on day 0 of AZD1222 vaccination. This sequence originates from an adult in good health. CDR3 bases: TGTGCCAGCAGCCTGGCCCAGATGCGCTACACCTTC. It yields the protein CASSLAQMRYTF.